This is a list of T cell receptor beta chains from one sample in a study of neurological immune-mediated disorders. TCRdb independently ran MiXCR on the 5' RACE reads; one entry per CDR3 protein. The sample lists tens of thousands of distinct CDR3 sequences; roughly an eighth were seen once. The material sequenced was PBMCs. The receptor set was obtained from a female donor with HTLV-1-associated myelopathy (HAM/TSP). Both conserved end residues are part of each CDR3. Each record gives: V gene, clone size, J gene, CDR3 protein. The size field is filled for only some rows; it gives once, few, many or a size class.

TRBV13	many	TRBJ2-7	CASSPNPLEAGGREQYF
TRBV5-1	many	TRBJ2-1	CASSLRSLQYNEQFF
TRBV7-2	many	TRBJ2-6	CASITGGSGANVLTF
TRBV12-3/TRBV12-4	NA	TRBJ2-3	CASSGEGARVTDTQYF
TRBV28	NA	TRBJ1-5	CASSFWGQGLRDQPQHF
TRBV3-1	many	TRBJ2-3	CASSQERGSTDTQYF
TRBV5-1	many	TRBJ2-5	CASSLGAGRAVWNF
TRBV14	many	TRBJ2-7	CASSEVGTYEQYF
TRBV7-8	many	TRBJ2-3	CASSFAGGQDTQYF
TRBV3-1	many	TRBJ2-3	CASSQLSEAQYF
TRBV5-1	few	TRBJ2-7	CASSSDSEIYEQYF
TRBV10-3	many	TRBJ2-7	CAIGQFEQYF
TRBV11-3	many	TRBJ2-2	CASSPSGGYTGELFF
TRBV20-1	many	TRBJ2-5	CSALGGAETQYF
TRBV5-1	many	TRBJ2-1	CASSLDGSSYNEQFF
TRBV20-1	many	TRBJ1-1	CSAPDRGDTEAFF
TRBV11-1	many	TRBJ2-1	CASSLAGTDEQFF
TRBV3-1	many	TRBJ1-5	CASSQDLGQNNQPQHF
TRBV5-1	many	TRBJ2-1	CASSLGGGHNEQFF
TRBV5-1	many	TRBJ2-1	CASSLGAGVNNEQFF
TRBV5-1	NA	TRBJ1-1	CASSDSGRNVGGAFF
TRBV20-1	many	TRBJ2-7	CSARARTGFYEQYF
TRBV20-1	many	TRBJ2-5	CSAIRGLLQETQYF